The 17 T cell receptor beta chains below were found in one sample sequenced in a study of tumor-infiltrating lymphocytes in oesophageal squamous cell carcinoma. Each CDR3 protein is one row after TCRdb ran MiXCR on the PCR reads. Of some 16,000 distinct CDR3 sequences in the sample, approximately 56% are singletons; the top ten hold 15% to 25%. Sequencing was done on a sample of esophageal tumor tissue. The receptors were sampled from a male donor with esophageal squamous cell carcinoma.

A few counts support this clonotype. The chain employs TRBV7-2 and TRBJ2-3; TRBD2 aligns across 15 bases. The ends lost 5 bases at V and 14 bases at J; junction bases unmatched: 23. The CDR3 length is 19 residues. The germline CDR1 and CDR2 sequences are SGHTA and FQGNSA. In DNA form, the CDR3 reads TGTGCCAGCAGCGCGGGACTAGCGGGGGGAAAGCCGAACACCGGGGAGCTGTATTTT. Protein product: CASSAGLAGGKPNTGELYF. Variable domain in full (rest from reference TRBV7-2 and TRBJ2-3): GAGVSQSPSNKVTEKGKDVELRCDPISGHTALYWYRQSLGQGLEFLIYFQGNSAPDKSGLPSDRFSAERTGGSVSTLTIQRTQQEDSAVYLCASSAGLAGGKPNTGELYFGPGTRLTVL.

The rearrangement links TRBV7-2 to TRBJ2-7; weak D call: TRBD2 (6 bases). Germline CDR1 reads SGHTA; CDR2 reads FQGNSA. Trimming removed 3 bases from V and 7 bases from J, with 7 bases in between. CDR3 length equals 11 residues. CDR3 in DNA: TGTGCCAGCAGCTTGCGGGGTGAGCAGTACTTC. This sequence encodes CASSLRGEQYF.

The genes are TRBV10-3 and TRBJ2-7; tentative D call: TRBD1 (6 bases). Trimming removed 8 bases from V and 0 bases from J, with 17 bases in between. This CDR3 comprises 15 residues. The V gene's germline CDR1 is ENHRY and CDR2 SYGVKD. CDR3 bases: TGTGCCATCTCACCTACAGGGCCTAACTCCTACGAGCAGTACTTC. Protein: CAISPTGPNSYEQYF.

The sample holds a few counts of this clonotype. The chain joins TRBV7-3 to TRBJ2-1, with 14 bases matching TRBD2. The CDR3 is made up of 17 amino acids. V shed 5 bases and J 6 bases; nucleotides not matched to a gene: 9. Germline V CDR1 and CDR2: SGHTA, FQGTGA. The CDR3 loop reads CASSVLTSGRAVNEQFF. Here the CDR3 DNA reads TGTGCCAGCAGCGTCCTGACTAGCGGGAGGGCTGTCAATGAGCAGTTCTTC.

The chain uses TRBV7-8 and TRBJ2-3; no reliable D call. V dropped 4 bases and J dropped 0 bases, with 11 bases sitting between them. Germline assignment: CDR1 SGHVS and CDR2 FQNEAQ. The length of the CDR3 is 15 residues. The DNA of the CDR3 is TGTGCCAGCAGCTCTTTCGGGTTTAGCACAGATACGCAGTATTTT. Translated: CASSSFGFSTDTQYF.

V is TRBV12-3 or TRBV12-4 and J is TRBJ2-5; D is unclear. The last part of the DNA fits TRBJ2-7 better; the J call may be wrong. The CDR3 length is 14 residues. The CDR3 loop reads CASSFSGQYYEQYF. CDR3 nucleotide sequence: TGTGCCAGCAGTTTTTCCGGTCAATACTACGAGCAGTACTTC.

The chain links TRBV24-1 to TRBJ2-3; TRBD1 might be the D (6 bases). V lost 5 bases to trimming and J lost 2 bases, with 13 bases between them. Germline assignment: CDR1 KGHDR and CDR2 SFDVKD. The CDR3 covers 15 residues. Written as DNA, the CDR3 is TGTGCCACCAGTGCCCCCCAGGGGCACACAGATACGCAGTATTTT. As protein: CATSAPQGHTDTQYF.

V gene TRBV7-6 combines with J gene TRBJ1-5; D is uncertain. Deletions cut 5 bases from V and 3 bases from J, with 17 bases between. Germline CDR1 reads SGHVS; CDR2 reads FNYEAQ. The CDR3 contains 16 residues. CDR3 protein: CASSQSRPFSNQPQHF. CDR3 in DNA: TGTGCCAGCAGCCAATCCAGACCGTTTTCCAATCAGCCCCAGCATTTT.

This clonotype has a single count. The chain combines TRBV7-6 with TRBJ2-7; TRBD1 is a possible D gene (5 bases). Germline values: CDR1 SGHVS, CDR2 FNYEAQ. V lost 3 bases and J 2 bases, leaving 20 bases between the germline ends. This CDR3 has 17 residues. CDR3 in amino acids: CASSFGAEFWKPYEQYF. The CDR3 DNA follows: TGTGCCAGCAGCTTTGGGGCCGAATTCTGGAAGCCCTACGAGCAGTACTTC.

The count of this clonotype is one. The chain joins TRBV10-3 to TRBJ1-6, with 9 bases fitting TRBD1. CDR1 and CDR2 (germline): ENHRY, SYGVKD. This CDR3 is 15 amino acids long. After removal of 2 bases from V and 10 bases from J, the junction contained 6 bases not matched to a gene. The CDR3 here is CAISEGTGRYSPLHF. Written as DNA, the CDR3 is TGTGCCATCAGTGAGGGGACAGGGAGGTACTCACCCCTCCACTTT.

The chain couples TRBV2 to TRBJ2-3, with 10 bases aligning to TRBD2. Germline values: CDR1 SNHLY, CDR2 FYNNEI. The CDR3 covers 16 residues. V dropped 8 bases and J dropped 11; count of bases not matched to a gene: 19. The CDR3 DNA sequence: TGTGCCAGCGCGGAGTTGCGCCTAGCGGGAGACAATGAGCAGTATTTT. It translates to CASAELRLAGDNEQYF.

The chain combines TRBV7-8 with TRBJ2-7, with D uncertain. Near its end, the DNA agrees better with TRBJ2-5, so the J call may be wrong. This CDR3 is built from 15 residues. Germline V gene sequence: CDR1 SGHVS, CDR2 FQNEAQ. CDR3 residues: CASSLEVQYQETQYF. CDR3 nucleotides: TGTGCCAGCAGCTTAGAGGTCCAGTACCAAGAGACCCAGTACTTC.

As to this clonotype: The CDR3 end shows no conserved phenylalanine or tryptophan, and so a read error is likely. No DNA is shown, since the ends of the CDR3 on it are uncertain; the CDR3 is the one TCRdb lists. The CDR3 loop reads CASSLAASSTSG. V usage is TRBV7-2 and J usage is TRBJ2-3. Germline V gene data show CDR1 as SGHTA and CDR2 as FQGNSA. Termini included, the CDR3 measures 12 amino acids.

The rearrangement links TRBV24-1 to TRBJ2-6; 7 bases map to TRBD1. The J call may be mistaken, given a closer DNA end match to TRBJ2-1. This CDR3 has 13 amino acids. CDR1 and CDR2 (germline): KGHDR, SFDVKD. The CDR3 protein is CATSSTGVDEQFF. In DNA form, the CDR3 reads TGTGCCACCAGCTCCACAGGGGTCGATGAGCAGTTCTTC.

The rearrangement links TRBV12-3 or TRBV12-4 to TRBJ1-6, with TRBD1 matching over 7 bases. Germline trimming cut 0 bases from V and 3 bases from J; bases unmatched to any gene: 2. CDR3 length equals 16 residues. CDR3 nucleotides: TGTGCCAGCAGTTTAGCCCAGGGGGTCTATAATTCACCCCTCCACTTT. Amino acid sequence: CASSLAQGVYNSPLHF.

The chain has TRBV11-2 and TRBJ1-1; maybe TRBD1 (5 bases). Germline CDR1 SGHAT, CDR2 FQNNGV. Between the trimmed V and J ends, which lost 1 base and 5 bases, there was a span of 11 bases. This CDR3 is 14 amino acids long. The CDR3 spells CASSLVWGDTEAFF. CDR3 coding DNA: TGTGCCAGCAGCTTAGTGTGGGGGGATACTGAAGCTTTCTTT.

Worth noting for this clonotype: The conserved phenylalanine or tryptophan normally closing the CDR3 is absent here, so this likely arose from a read error. The limits of the CDR3 on the DNA are not certain, so only TCRdb's listed CDR3 is given. This chain joins TRBV6-2 or TRBV6-3 and TRBJ2-1; TRBD2, the table's D call, lacks a check against the DNA. From its first to its last residue, the CDR3 has 12 amino acids. Germline V gene data show CDR1 as MNHEY and CDR2 as SVGEGT. CDR3 in amino acids: CASSEREASSSS.